This is a list of T cell receptor beta chains from one sample in a study of blood T cell repertoires in COVID-19. The repertoire was sequenced with immunoSEQ multiplex PCR; TCRdb's copy has only in-frame clones and lacks some. This sample has 50,000 to 65,000 clones, with around 93% found just once. The sequencing input was peripheral blood. All receptors derive from a man between 50 and 59 years old with acute or convalescent COVID-19. The CDR3 runs from the conserved cysteine through the conserved F or W. The order of the fields is D gene, J gene, clone size, V gene, CDR3 protein, CDR3 DNA. D genes are given only for firm matches. Clone size is not always given. Where it is, it says once, few, many or a class for expanded clones.

- | TRBJ2-3 | - | TRBV5-6 | CASSLISLLASTDTQYF | TGTGCCAGCAGCTTGATATCCCTCTTAGCTAGCACAGATACGCAGTATTTT
TRBD1 | TRBJ2-1 | - | TRBV6-5 | CASSYLGQKEQFF | TGTGCCAGCAGTTACCTGGGACAGAAGGAGCAGTTCTTC
TRBD1 | TRBJ2-1 | - | TRBV9 | CASSVDRGRDNEQFF | TGTGCCAGCAGCGTAGACAGGGGGCGCGATAATGAGCAGTTCTTC
TRBD1 | TRBJ2-2 | - | TRBV24-1 | CATSDWGTGATGELFF | TGTGCCACCAGTGATTGGGGGACAGGGGCAACCGGGGAGCTGTTTTTT
TRBD1 | TRBJ2-7 | - | TRBV19 | CASSSDRGLHEQYF | TGTGCCAGTAGTTCGGACAGGGGGCTCCACGAGCAGTACTTC
TRBD1 | TRBJ2-3 | - | TRBV10-3 | CAISDGQGSTDTQYF | TGTGCCATCAGCGACGGACAGGGGAGCACAGATACGCAGTATTTT
TRBD1 | TRBJ1-5 | once | TRBV4-1 | CASSQVVGTGFQPQHF | TGCGCCAGCAGCCAAGTAGTCGGGACAGGGTTTCAGCCCCAGCATTTT
TRBD1 | TRBJ1-4 | medium-sized | TRBV3-1/TRBV3-2 | CASNRGSEKLFF | TGTGCCAGCAACAGGGGCAGCGAAAAACTGTTTTTT
- | TRBJ2-2 | - | TRBV2 | CASSVETGNTGELFF | TGTGCCAGCAGTGTAGAGACAGGGAACACCGGGGAGCTGTTTTTT
- | TRBJ2-7 | - | TRBV7-8 | CASSSEREQYF | TGTGCCAGCAGCTCCGAGCGCGAGCAGTACTTC
- | TRBJ2-2 | few | TRBV24-1 | CATSDPSLDSGELFF | TGTGCCACCAGTGACCCCTCCTTAGACTCCGGGGAGCTGTTTTTT
TRBD1 | TRBJ1-4 | - | TRBV5-1 | CASSWTGAGEKLFF | TGCGCCAGCAGCTGGACAGGGGCGGGTGAAAAACTGTTTTTT
- | TRBJ2-2 | - | TRBV7-9 | CASTKRGTNTGELFF | TGTGCCAGCACTAAAAGGGGGACCAACACCGGGGAGCTGTTTTTT
- | TRBJ1-3 | once | TRBV10-2 | CASPNGRNTIYF | TGCGCCAGTCCGAACGGGAGAAACACCATATATTTT
- | TRBJ1-2 | - | TRBV6-5 | CASSPSTGSNYGYTF | TGTGCCAGCAGTCCTTCTACAGGGTCCAACTATGGCTACACCTTC
- | TRBJ1-2 | - | TRBV3-1/TRBV3-2 | CASSLRRSSYGYTF | TGTGCCAGCAGCCTTCGGAGGAGCAGCTATGGCTACACCTTC
TRBD1 | TRBJ1-2 | - | TRBV28 | CASSARDRDYGYTF | TGTGCCAGCAGTGCCCGGGACAGGGACTATGGCTACACCTTC
TRBD1 | TRBJ2-1 | - | TRBV6-6 | CASSKPPGQGYNEQFF | TGTGCCAGCAGCAAACCTCCGGGACAGGGTTACAATGAGCAGTTCTTC
- | TRBJ2-7 | once | TRBV24-1 | CATSDNLYEQYF | TGTGCCACCAGTGACAATTTGTACGAGCAGTACTTC
TRBD1 | TRBJ2-7 | once | TRBV28 | CASKTGGARLEQYF | TGTGCCAGTAAGACAGGGGGCGCACGACTCGAGCAGTACTTC
TRBD2 | TRBJ2-7 | few | TRBV30 | CAWSTGLAGVYEQYF | TGTGCCTGGAGTACAGGACTAGCGGGGGTCTACGAGCAGTACTTC
TRBD2 | TRBJ2-3 | - | TRBV5-4 | CASSNRVSGASDTQYF | TGTGCCAGCAGCAACCGCGTTAGCGGGGCCTCAGATACGCAGTATTTT
- | TRBJ2-3 | - | TRBV30 | CAWSVSDSTDTQYF | TGTGCCTGGAGTGTTAGCGATTCCACAGATACGCAGTATTTT
- | TRBJ1-5 | - | TRBV7-2 | CASSWRGSNQPQHF | TGTGCCAGCAGCTGGCGGGGAAGCAATCAGCCCCAGCATTTT
TRBD2 | TRBJ2-3 | - | TRBV23-1 | CASSQLAAGTSGGGPDTQYF | TGCGCCAGCAGTCAACTAGCGGCCGGGACTAGCGGGGGGGGCCCAGATACGCAGTATTTT
- | TRBJ1-3 | - | TRBV28 | CASSIVNTIYF | TGTGCCAGCAGTATAGTAAACACCATATATTTT
- | TRBJ2-2 | - | TRBV19 | CASSIFGGFTGELFF | TGTGCCAGTAGTATCTTCGGGGGTTTCACCGGGGAGCTGTTTTTT
- | TRBJ2-2 | - | TRBV3-1/TRBV3-2 | CASKWLPDTGELFF | TGTGCCAGCAAGTGGCTTCCCGACACCGGGGAGCTGTTTTTT
TRBD2 | TRBJ2-7 | once | TRBV19 | CATSTSESSYEQYF | TGTGCCACCAGCACTAGCGAAAGCTCCTACGAGCAGTACTTC